Here is one T cell receptor (beta chain) with its context. TCRdb's copy holds only in-frame clones and misses some; the assay was immunoSEQ multiplex PCR. The table includes 150,000 to 200,000 clones, around four fifths detected once. The study assigned cohorts using participant-reported clinical history. These data belong to a study of blood T cell repertoires in COVID-19. About the study: The samples span acute and convalescent COVID-19 from the United States, Italy and Spain.

The V gene's germline CDR1 is MGHRA and CDR2 YSYEKL. This CDR3 has 16 residues. V was clipped by 3 bases and J by 6 bases; unmatched bases: 11. The V call is TRBV4-1, the J call TRBJ1-2; 9 positions agree with TRBD1. Source material: PBMCs or T cells enriched from blood (not recorded which). The sequence came from a woman aged 55 to 70 who had recovered from COVID-19. The CDR3 spells CASSHNLRTGVDGYTF. As DNA, the CDR3 is TGCGCCAGCAGCCACAACCTAAGGACAGGGGTGGATGGCTACACCTTC.